The clone carrying this T cell receptor beta chain has a handful of counts. The sample is drawn from a study of control samples from healthy donors and cancer patients. Clones were read by immunoSEQ multiplex PCR, and TCRdb kept only the in-frame ones, dropping some. This sample has about 55,000 clones, with roughly 96% found just once. The V gene's germline CDR1 is SEHNR and CDR2 FQNEAQ (reference sequence). Germline trimming cut 4 bases from V and 7 bases from J; bases unmatched to any gene: 1. The CDR3 is 12 amino acids. This clonotype was sampled from a man aged 30 to 39 in good health. The sample comprised blood. The chain employs TRBV7-9 and TRBJ2-7; the match to TRBD2 covers 10 bases. Here the CDR3 reads CASSSLAGEQYF. As DNA, the CDR3 is TGTGCCAGCAGCTCACTAGCGGGGGAGCAGTACTTC.